This T cell receptor beta chain was captured in a study of blood T cell repertoires in COVID-19. The overall study: There were acute and convalescent COVID-19 samples, and they came from the United States, Italy and Spain. The cDNA or gDNA used as material had been derived from T cells, B-cell-depleted T cells, or PBMCs.

The CDR3 extends over 16 amino acids. Germline assignment: CDR1 SGHNT and CDR2 YYREEE (reference sequence). Germline trimming cut 4 bases from V and 0 bases from J; bases unmatched to any gene: 6. Methods used by the authors: Amplified reference gene primers provided the basis for estimating nucleated cell counts. Some clones are missing from TCRdb's copy, which holds only in-frame ones; the method was immunoSEQ multiplex PCR. The V and J calls and clone size were taken over from that table, and D and trimming were inferred from the DNA. The data contain about 70,000 clones, over 85% of them singletons.

The chain uses TRBV5-4 and TRBJ1-1, with 10 nucleotides matching TRBD1. The sequencing input was peripheral blood. The TCR originated in a man aged 50-59 years with acute or convalescent COVID-19. CDR3 DNA sequence: TGTGCCAGCAGCCCCCGACAGGGGGCGATGAACACTGAAGCTTTCTTT. Residues: CASSPRQGAMNTEAFF.